A selection of T cell receptor beta chains follows, all from one sample in a study of blood T cells in healthy people across ages. Via MiXCR, TCRdb re-called the 5' RACE reads, giving one row per CDR3 protein. This table holds around 1,800,000 distinct CDR3 sequences, roughly two fifths found once. The sample comprised blood. Receptors originate from a human donor in good health. Each CDR3 is given with its conserved first and last residue. The order of the fields is D gene, J gene, V gene, clone size, CDR3 DNA, CDR3 protein. A D gene is named only where the DNA matches it firmly. For some rows the clone size is stated as once, few or many, or as a class when expanded; others skip it.

D: .; J: TRBJ1-5; V: TRBV12-3/TRBV12-4; size: .; DNA: TGTGCCAGCAGCCGGACAGAGGGGAGCAATCAGCCCCAGCATTTT; CDR3: CASSRTEGSNQPQHF
D: TRBD1; J: TRBJ1-2; V: TRBV29-1; size: few; DNA: TGCAGCGTTTTCGGAACTACAGGGGGAGGGTATGGCTACACCTTC; CDR3: CSVFGTTGGGYGYTF
D: TRBD1; J: TRBJ1-2; V: TRBV27; size: few; DNA: TGTGCCAGCAGTTTCACGAGGGGGCATGGGTATGGCTACACCTTC; CDR3: CASSFTRGHGYGYTF
D: .; J: TRBJ2-1; V: TRBV29-1; size: few; DNA: TGCAGCGTTGATCAGATTGACAATGAGCAGTTCTTC; CDR3: CSVDQIDNEQFF
D: .; J: TRBJ1-4; V: TRBV14; size: few; DNA: TGTGCCAGCAGCCAAGTACCGAATGAAAAACTGTTTTTT; CDR3: CASSQVPNEKLFF
D: .; J: TRBJ2-1; V: TRBV4-1; size: many; DNA: TGCGCCAGCAGCCAAGAGTATCGGGGTTCAAATGAGCAGTTCTTC; CDR3: CASSQEYRGSNEQFF
D: .; J: TRBJ2-3; V: TRBV7-2; size: .; DNA: TGTGCCAGCAGCTTAGTGGGGGTCGGAGCGGAGGGGACCGCAGATACGCAGTATTTT; CDR3: CASSLVGVGAEGTADTQYF
D: .; J: TRBJ1-1; V: TRBV18; size: few; DNA: TGTGCCAGCTCACCGGGCACACAAGAAGCTTTCTTT; CDR3: CASSPGTQEAFF
D: .; J: TRBJ2-7; V: TRBV27; size: .; DNA: TGTGCCAGCACCTCGGTAGCGCTGGACGGGGAGCAGTACTTC; CDR3: CASTSVALDGEQYF
D: .; J: TRBJ2-3; V: TRBV10-3; size: .; DNA: TGTGCCATCAGTGAGCGACAGGTCGCTGGAGATACGCAGTATTTT; CDR3: CAISERQVAGDTQYF
D: .; J: TRBJ2-1; V: TRBV29-1; size: .; DNA: TGCAGCGTTGCGGGGCAGTTCTTC; CDR3: CSVAGQFF
D: TRBD1; J: TRBJ2-7; V: TRBV20-1; size: .; DNA: TGCAGTCCTTCAACCTCGACAGGGTACGAGCAGTACTTC; CDR3: CSPSTSTGYEQYF
D: .; J: TRBJ2-7; V: TRBV9; size: few; DNA: TGTGCCAGCAGCCCCGAGGGCCGGGTCAACGAGCAGTACTTC; CDR3: CASSPEGRVNEQYF
D: .; J: TRBJ2-1; V: TRBV5-1; size: .; DNA: TGCGCCAGCAGCTTGGTAGGGTACGAATACAATGAGCAGTTCTTC; CDR3: CASSLVGYEYNEQFF
D: .; J: TRBJ1-5; V: TRBV5-1; size: .; DNA: TGCGCCAGCAGCTTGGAATCGGGAAACAATCAGCCCCAGCATTTT; CDR3: CASSLESGNNQPQHF
D: TRBD2; J: TRBJ2-7; V: TRBV6-2/TRBV6-3; size: .; DNA: TGTGCCAGCAGTTATGACGGGGGGACCGAGCAGTACTTC; CDR3: CASSYDGGTEQYF
D: .; J: TRBJ1-2; V: TRBV27; size: .; DNA: TGTGCCAGCAGTGCTACAGGGTCCTATGGCTACACCTTC; CDR3: CASSATGSYGYTF
D: TRBD2; J: TRBJ2-4; V: TRBV6-6; size: .; DNA: TGTGCCAGCAGTTTATCTAGCGGGGCGGTCACGGGGCAGTACTTC; CDR3: CASSLSSGAVTGQYF
D: TRBD1; J: TRBJ2-7; V: TRBV4-1; size: .; DNA: TGCGCCAGCGACCAAGGACAGGGGGCAGACGAGCAGTACTTC; CDR3: CASDQGQGADEQYF
D: TRBD1; J: TRBJ2-7; V: TRBV6-6; size: few; DNA: TGTGCCAGCAGTTCCCTCGGGACAGGGGCCAACAATGAGCAGTACTTC; CDR3: CASSSLGTGANNEQYF
D: .; J: TRBJ2-5; V: TRBV6-1; size: many; DNA: TGTGCCAGCAGTGAAAACCGGGACAAAGAGACCCAGTACTTC; CDR3: CASSENRDKETQYF
D: .; J: TRBJ2-7; V: TRBV20-1; size: .; DNA: TGCAGTGCTAGAGATAGCAGGGTGGCCTTGTTCGAGCAGTACTTC; CDR3: CSARDSRVALFEQYF
D: .; J: TRBJ2-7; V: TRBV28; size: .; DNA: TGTGCCAGCAGTTTCCCCTCGAGAGGGCTGGACGAGCAGTACTTC; CDR3: CASSFPSRGLDEQYF
D: TRBD1; J: TRBJ2-7; V: TRBV7-2; size: .; DNA: TGTGCCAGCAGCCCTAGGACAGGGGTCAACCACGAGCAGTACTTC; CDR3: CASSPRTGVNHEQYF
D: TRBD1; J: TRBJ1-1; V: TRBV20-1; size: once; DNA: TGCAGTGCTAGAGTACCGGGACAGCTATCAGAAGCTTTCTTT; CDR3: CSARVPGQLSEAFF
D: .; J: TRBJ2-7; V: TRBV7-6; size: few; DNA: TGTGCCAGCAGCCCCTTGATCGGAGGGGGCGAGCAGTACTTC; CDR3: CASSPLIGGGEQYF
D: TRBD1; J: TRBJ1-1; V: TRBV4-2; size: few; DNA: TGTGCCAGCAGCCTACCCAGGGGGGAGTTGAACACTGAAGCTTTCTTT; CDR3: CASSLPRGELNTEAFF
D: TRBD2; J: TRBJ2-3; V: TRBV7-8; size: .; DNA: TGTGCCAGCAGCCCAGGACTAGCGGGGGTACGGGATACGCAGTATTTT; CDR3: CASSPGLAGVRDTQYF
D: .; J: TRBJ2-7; V: TRBV28; size: .; DNA: TGTGCCAGCTGTTGGGGCAGCTCCTACGAGCAGTACTTC; CDR3: CASCWGSSYEQYF
D: TRBD2; J: TRBJ2-7; V: TRBV12-3/TRBV12-4; size: many; DNA: TGTGCCAGCAGTTCCCCGGGACTAGCGGGGGGATACGAGCAGTACTTC; CDR3: CASSSPGLAGGYEQYF
D: TRBD2; J: TRBJ2-1; V: TRBV6-2/TRBV6-3; size: once; DNA: TGTGCCAGCAGTTACTCGATACGGGGGGGACCCAACTACAATGAGCAGTTCTTC; CDR3: CASSYSIRGGPNYNEQFF
D: .; J: TRBJ1-4; V: TRBV20-1; size: .; DNA: TGCAGTGCTGTATCAGGGGAAGCTAATGAAAAACTGTTTTTT; CDR3: CSAVSGEANEKLFF
D: .; J: TRBJ2-1; V: TRBV7-3; size: few; DNA: TGTGCCAGCAGCTTAGGGCAGTTGACCAATGAGCAGTTCTTC; CDR3: CASSLGQLTNEQFF
D: TRBD1; J: TRBJ2-3; V: TRBV13; size: few; DNA: TGTGCCAGCAGCACCCGGACAGGGTTTGGCACAGATACGCAGTATTTT; CDR3: CASSTRTGFGTDTQYF
D: .; J: TRBJ1-2; V: TRBV28; size: .; DNA: TGTGCCAGCAGCAGCCTCAGCGGAAACTATGGCTACACCTTC; CDR3: CASSSLSGNYGYTF
D: .; J: TRBJ2-5; V: TRBV7-9; size: .; DNA: TGTGCCAGCAGCTTCGACTGGGATGGGGAGACCCAGTACTTC; CDR3: CASSFDWDGETQYF
D: TRBD1; J: TRBJ2-1; V: TRBV20-1; size: .; DNA: TGCAGTGCCATCTCCGGGACAGGGCAGTGGCGTGAGCAGTTCTTC; CDR3: CSAISGTGQWREQFF
D: .; J: TRBJ1-2; V: TRBV12-3/TRBV12-4; size: many; DNA: TGTGCCAGCAGTTTCCGGGGCTATGGCTACACCTTC; CDR3: CASSFRGYGYTF
D: TRBD2; J: TRBJ2-7; V: TRBV2; size: .; DNA: TGTGCCAGCAGTGGGACAGCGGGGGGACTCTCCTACAATGAGCAGTACTTC; CDR3: CASSGTAGGLSYNEQYF
D: TRBD1; J: TRBJ2-1; V: TRBV4-3; size: .; DNA: TGCGCCAGCAGCCTTAGGGGACAGGGAAATGAGCAGTTCTTC; CDR3: CASSLRGQGNEQFF